This TCR beta chain appears in the sequencing data of a study of blood T cell repertoires in COVID-19. Study-level information: Acute-phase and convalescent COVID-19 samples originated in the United States, Italy and Spain. T cells, B-cell-depleted T cells, or PBMCs supplied cDNA or gDNA.

Germline CDR1 is MNHNY and CDR2 is SVGAGI (reference sequence). After removal of 5 bases from V and 4 bases from J, the junction contained 1 base not matched to a gene. The CDR3 totals 12 residues. TCRdb's copy holds only in-frame clones and misses some; the assay was immunoSEQ multiplex PCR. The profile covers 150,000 to 200,000 clones, with around 81% appearing a single time and approximately 9.9% taken by the ten largest. The rearrangement uses TRBV6-6 and TRBJ2-7, with 8 bases fitting TRBD2. This clonotype originated in a man between 60 and 70 years old with active or convalescent COVID-19. Sequencing was carried out using peripheral blood. The CDR3 is CASSTGGYEQYF. The CDR3 DNA reads TGTGCCAGCAGTACGGGGGGGTACGAGCAGTACTTC.